This T cell receptor beta chain was documented in a study of long-term antiretroviral therapy in people with HIV. Across the study: Collection dates of the earliest samples fall about a decade before the 2015 immediate-ART recommendation. Findings and limits, study-wide: Whereas controls had wider CDR3 length ranges, HIV repertoires had narrower ones. The study collected blood between the mid-2000s and the late 2010s, possibly under older ART regimens.

With regard to this clone: Its cognate antigen is unknown.

Investigators performed immunoSEQ version v3.0 at survey level. Profiling relied on immunoSEQ multiplex PCR, and the TCRdb table lists in-frame clones only, not all of them. The table lists 11,000 or so clones, 65% to 85% of them singletons. The V and J ends lost 3 bases and 2 bases respectively, with 8 bases between them. The CDR3 is 15 residues long. Germline V gene lookup returns CDR1 MNHEY and CDR2 SMNVEV (reference sequence). Sequenced here: unsorted PBMCs, sampled 0.8 years before starting antiretroviral therapy. This receptor was taken from a middle-aged woman with HIV. The genes are TRBV27 and TRBJ2-6; D is perhaps TRBD2 (5 bases). The CDR3 DNA is TGTGCCAGCAGTTTCGGGGTAGCTGGGGCCAACGTCCTGACTTTC. As protein: CASSFGVAGANVLTF. The whole variable domain, remainder taken from reference TRBV27 and TRBJ2-6, is EAQVTQNPRYLITVTGKKLTVTCSQNMNHEYMSWYRQDPGLGLRQIYYSMNVEVTDKGDVPEGYKVSRKEKRNFPLILESPSPNQTSLYFCASSFGVAGANVLTFGAGSRLTVL.